These T cell receptor beta chains were read from a single sample in a study of cytomegalovirus exposure and HLA in healthy donors. TCRdb's table, derived via immunoSEQ multiplex PCR, lists solely in-frame clones and lacks some. This sample's table reports tens of thousands of clones. Sequencing used PBMCs. The origin of the receptors is a woman aged 55-69 years in good health and CMV-seropositive. The CDR3 runs from the conserved cysteine through the conserved F or W. A D gene is named only where the DNA matches it firmly.

>TRBV6-1|TRBJ1-5|TRBD1
TGTGCCAGCAGTGAATGGGGACAGGGCAATCAGCCCCAGCATTTT
CASSEWGQGNQPQHF
>TRBV29-1|TRBJ1-4|-
TGCAGCGGGGGCCATGGCGGTGAAAAACTGTTTTTT
CSGGHGGEKLFF
>TRBV6-5|TRBJ1-5|-
TGTGCCAGCAGTTACAGTAAGCAAAGCAATCAGCCCCAGCATTTT
CASSYSKQSNQPQHF
>TRBV14|TRBJ1-2|-
TGTGCCAGCAGCCAATTCTTTGGAGTCCTCGCCCACTACACCTTC
CASSQFFGVLAHYTF
>TRBV19|TRBJ1-2|-
TGTGCCAGTTTCCCGGACGGTTTGGGAGACTATGGCTACACCTTC
CASFPDGLGDYGYTF
>TRBV5-6|TRBJ1-3|TRBD1
TGTGCCAGCAGCCCGGGACAGGGGAGGAACACCATATATTTT
CASSPGQGRNTIYF
>TRBV4-1|TRBJ1-4|TRBD1
TGCGCCAGCAGCCCAGGGGTACAGGGGGCCGAAAAACTGTTTTTT
CASSPGVQGAEKLFF
>TRBV5-1|TRBJ2-7|-
TGCGCCAGCAGCTCGGGTGGCTACGAGCAGTACTTC
CASSSGGYEQYF
>TRBV7-2|TRBJ2-5|TRBD2
TGTGCCAGCAGCTACTCCTGGACTAGCGGGGGGACCCAAGAGACCCAGTACTTC
CASSYSWTSGGTQETQYF
>TRBV2|TRBJ1-2|TRBD1
TGTGCCAGCAGTGGCGACAGGGAATTTAACTATGGCTACACCTTC
CASSGDREFNYGYTF
>TRBV6-5|TRBJ1-5|-
TGTGCCAGCAGTTACGTCGGAGCCAATCAGCCCCAGCATTTT
CASSYVGANQPQHF
>TRBV10-3|TRBJ2-3|TRBD1
TGTGCCATCAGTGAGTCGAACAGGGGCGCCGATACGCAGTATTTT
CAISESNRGADTQYF
>TRBV10-3|TRBJ2-7|TRBD1
TGTGCCATCAGTGAGACAGGGGGAATGGTTGAGGAGCAGTACTTC
CAISETGGMVEEQYF
>TRBV11-3|TRBJ2-7|-
TGTGCCAGCAGCTTAGATCTCGGCGGGCTTCGCTACGAGCAGTACTTC
CASSLDLGGLRYEQYF
>TRBV29-1|TRBJ2-7|TRBD2
TGCAGCGCCCGGGGGGGGCCTTTCTACGAGCAGTACTTC
CSARGGPFYEQYF
>TRBV6-1|TRBJ1-5|TRBD1
TGTGCCAGCAGTGCGTCCCAGGGGGCGGGGAATCAGCCCCAGCATTTT
CASSASQGAGNQPQHF
>TRBV5-1|TRBJ2-2|TRBD1
TGCGCCAGCAGTTCCGGGACAGGGGGAGGCGGGGAGCTGTTTTTT
CASSSGTGGGGELFF
>TRBV6-5|TRBJ1-2|-
TGTGCCAGCAGTTCCCACAGGGACGGCTACACCTTC
CASSSHRDGYTF
>TRBV5-1|TRBJ1-1|TRBD1
TGCGCCAGCAGCTGGGGGGACAGGGACACTGAAGCTTTCTTT
CASSWGDRDTEAFF
>TRBV9|TRBJ2-7|TRBD1
TGTGCCAGCAGCCTCGGGACAGGGAGCTACGAGCAGTACTTC
CASSLGTGSYEQYF
>TRBV5-1|TRBJ2-2|-
TGCGCCAGCAGCTTGTTTAGAGTAGCTTCCACCGGGGAGCTGTTTTTT
CASSLFRVASTGELFF
>TRBV12-2|TRBJ1-4|-
TGTGCAAGTCGCTTAGCGAGGGGGCGAGGAGAAAAACTGTTTTTT
CASRLARGRGEKLFF
>TRBV6-5|TRBJ1-1|-
TGTGCCAGCAGAATTGGACAGATGAACACTGAAGCTTTCTTT
CASRIGQMNTEAFF
>TRBV25-1|TRBJ1-5|-
TGTGCCAGCAGTGGGGAGGGATATAGCAATCAGCCCCAGCATTTT
CASSGEGYSNQPQHF
>TRBV11-3|TRBJ2-7|-
TGTGCCAGCAGCACTCGACAGGGAGGTATACACGAGCAGTACTTC
CASSTRQGGIHEQYF